This TCR beta chain was recovered during a study of blood T cells in healthy people across ages. Combining a sample-barcoded 5' primer with a J-beta primer mix, a second PCR ran for roughly 7 to 12 cycles. TCRdb reprocessed the 5' RACE reads via MiXCR and lists one record per CDR3 protein. The data hold about 970,000 distinct CDR3 sequences, with roughly 51% observed a single time. Germline CDR1 and CDR2: MNHEY and SVGEGT. This CDR3 is 15 amino acids long. With 4 bases clipped from V and 3 bases from J, the junction kept 4 bases outside the gene matches. The material sequenced was blood. The receptor was isolated from a woman aged 55-69 years in good health. This rearrangement joins TRBV6-2 or TRBV6-3 to TRBJ2-7, with 12 positions matching TRBD2. The CDR3: CASSFGLAGHYEQYF. CDR3 DNA sequence: TGTGCCAGCAGTTTCGGACTAGCGGGACACTACGAGCAGTACTTC.